The T cell receptor beta chain described here comes from a study of blood T cell repertoires in COVID-19 (dated by TCRdb to 2019 to 2021). Describing the broader study: The collaborator samples originated in the United States, Italy and Spain and spanned the acute and convalescent phases of COVID-19. The prospective study material was composed of cDNA or gDNA derived from T cells, B-cell-depleted T cells, or PBMCs. Subjects who had been exposed to COVID-19, were actively infected with it, or had recovered from it provided the deeply sampled blood TCRbeta repertoires that made up the dataset. The repertoires were released in a freely available public database meant as a resource for research on the immune response to SARS-CoV-2. Samples came from the ongoing ImmuneRACE study (first 160 participants) plus 1,254 subjects from 6 global collaborators. The sample metadata nearly always contained a de-identified subject ID, COVID-19 status, age in years and sex. Where available, HLA class I and class II types were obtained from metadata supplied by the sample provider rather than from assay-based typing. Overall results and qualifications from the work: How much clinical and demographic metadata was included differed by source and by participant, and the metadata was provided uncurated.

As for this clone: Its specific antigen is unknown. The record has no base qualities; no much larger clone is one base away.

Unmatched junction bases come to 24, with V trimmed by 5 bases and J by 6 bases. Reading the germline V gene gives CDR1 MDHEN and CDR2 SYDVKM. The CDR3 numbers 20 residues from cysteine through phenylalanine. Only the CDR3 DNA stays, 60 bases, in frame from base 1. Enrolling through a virtual design, the prospective study's participants ranged in age from roughly 18 to 90 years and lived across roughly 24 United States geographic areas. Cohort assignment in the prospective study relied on participant-reported clinical history from a screening survey and a study questionnaire. ImmuneRACE Cohort 3 recovered participants were defined by two consecutive negative NP/OP PCR tests, healthcare professional clearance, or symptom resolution. Each participant in the prospective study had whole blood, serum and a nasopharyngeal or oropharyngeal swab collected by mobile phlebotomists. Prospective study participants could optionally give additional blood draws and questionnaires over a 2-month period. Blood samples from the prospective study were shipped frozen or at room temperature prior to DNA extraction.

The immunoSEQ Assay, a bias-controlled multiplex PCR, was used to amplify TCRbeta CDR3 regions from genomic DNA. Under the source paper's analysis protocol: The number of nucleated cells in each sample was estimated from the amplification of reference gene primers within the assay. To quantify the absolute abundance of each unique TCRbeta CDR3 rearrangement, sequence reads were collapsed and filtered. Productive Simpson clonality was computed per sample as the square root of Simpson's diversity index over productive rearrangements. What TCRdb holds here is the immuneACCESS table cut down to in-frame rearrangements. Part of the clones is not present; checked against another copy, under half of the missing clones reflect an unresolved V gene, and the others are unexplained. V and J calls and clone size come straight from that table; D and trimming were deduced from the DNA. Present in this sample are 250,000 to 400,000 clones, around 86% of which were seen just once. The leading ten clones occupy roughly 5.2% of the sample.

Sequencing was carried out using PBMCs or T cells enriched from blood (not recorded which). This TCR came from a man in his 60s who had recovered from COVID-19. Here the chain combines TRBV28 and TRBJ2-7, with 11 junctional bases fitting TRBD2. In nucleotides, the sequence is TGTGCCAGCAGTGTCCCCCGGTGGACTAGCGGGTCTCCCACTACGGGCGAGCAGTACTTC. Translated, it gives CASSVPRWTSGSPTTGEQYF.